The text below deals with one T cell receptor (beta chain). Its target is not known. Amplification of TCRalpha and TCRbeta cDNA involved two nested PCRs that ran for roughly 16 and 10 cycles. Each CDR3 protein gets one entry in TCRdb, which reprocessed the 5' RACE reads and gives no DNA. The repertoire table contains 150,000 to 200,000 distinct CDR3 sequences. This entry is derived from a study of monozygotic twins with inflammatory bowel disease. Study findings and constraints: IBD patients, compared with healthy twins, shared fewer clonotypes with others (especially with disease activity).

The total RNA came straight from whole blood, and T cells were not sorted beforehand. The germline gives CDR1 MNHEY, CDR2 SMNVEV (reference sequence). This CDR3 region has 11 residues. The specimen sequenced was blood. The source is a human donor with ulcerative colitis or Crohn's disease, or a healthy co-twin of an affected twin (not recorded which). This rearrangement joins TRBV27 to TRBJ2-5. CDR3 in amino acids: CASSSLGTQYF.